This record looks at one T cell receptor (beta chain) sequence and its context. Trimming cost V 1 base and J 11 bases, with 12 bases left between them. The length of the CDR3 is 14 residues. In germline, CDR1 is SGHAT, CDR2 FQNNGV. The data were taken from a study of blood T cell repertoires in COVID-19. The overall study: Both acute and convalescent COVID-19 samples were obtained from the United States, Italy and Spain. Nucleic acid was either cDNA or gDNA, and it came from T cells, B-cell-depleted T cells, or PBMCs.

Only in-frame clones appear in the TCRdb table, and some are missing; sequencing was by immunoSEQ multiplex PCR. The table lists under 140,000 clones, around 76% of them singletons. V usage is TRBV11-2 and J usage is TRBJ1-6, with D possibly being TRBD1 (6 bases). Sequenced sample: peripheral blood. This TCR was recovered from a woman of 80 years or more with acute or convalescent COVID-19. The CDR3 loop reads CASSLGGGGTPLHF. CDR3 nucleotides: TGTGCCAGCAGCTTAGGAGGGGGAGGGACACCCCTCCACTTT.